The rows below give T cell receptor beta chains drawn from one sample of a study of blood T cell repertoires in COVID-19. Sequenced by immunoSEQ multiplex PCR; TCRdb stores in-frame clones only, minus some. Among around 100,000 clones listed, approximately 89% were seen once. The material sequenced was peripheral blood. The receptor source for this set is a woman of 80 years or more in a cohort sampled during active COVID-19. The CDR3 runs from the conserved cysteine through the conserved F or W. A D gene is named only where the DNA matches it firmly. Where a row states a size, it is once, few, many or the class of an expanded clone; other rows omit it.

J gene,clone size,D gene,V gene,CDR3 DNA,CDR3 protein
TRBJ2-1,NA,TRBD1,TRBV29-1,TGCAGCGTTGAAGATCGAGTATCCCCGGGACAGGTTTACAATGAGCAGTTCTTC,CSVEDRVSPGQVYNEQFF
TRBJ1-3,NA,TRBD1,TRBV9,TGTGCCAGCAGCGTAGGGGACAGGGATGGAAACACCATATATTTT,CASSVGDRDGNTIYF
TRBJ2-5,NA,TRBD2,TRBV10-3,TGTGCCATCAGTGAGTCGGGCGGGGGACAAGAGACCCAGTACTTC,CAISESGGGQETQYF
TRBJ1-4,NA,NA,TRBV24-1,TGTGCCACCGCCCGCTTGGGGAGGGCAACTAATGAAAAACTGTTTTTT,CATARLGRATNEKLFF
TRBJ1-4,NA,TRBD1,TRBV27,TGTGCCAGCAGTTATAGAGGAGTAACGGGGACAGGGAATGAAAAACTGTTTTTT,CASSYRGVTGTGNEKLFF
TRBJ2-3,NA,NA,TRBV12-3/TRBV12-4,TGTGCCAGCAGTTTAGCCGGGACTCCGGGGGATTTT,CASSLAGTPGDF
TRBJ1-4,NA,NA,TRBV4-1,TGCGCCAGCAGCCAACCTCGCCAGGGGAATGAAAAACTGTTTTTT,CASSQPRQGNEKLFF
TRBJ2-7,NA,NA,TRBV12-3/TRBV12-4,TGTGCCAGCAGACCCGACAGTTACTACGAGCAGTACTTC,CASRPDSYYEQYF
TRBJ1-5,NA,NA,TRBV27,TGTGCCAGCAGGGGGGGGAATCAGCCCCAGCATTTT,CASRGGNQPQHF
TRBJ2-5,NA,TRBD2,TRBV3-1/TRBV3-2,TGTGCCAGCAGCCAATCCTTGGGGCTAGCGGGGAAAGAGACCCAGTACTTC,CASSQSLGLAGKETQYF
TRBJ1-1,NA,TRBD1,TRBV30,TGTGCCTGGAGTGTGGGACAGGGGAAGTTCTTT,CAWSVGQGKFF
TRBJ1-1,NA,TRBD1,TRBV10-1,TGCGCCAGCAGACCCGGGACAGAGCTGAACACTGAAGCTTTCTTT,CASRPGTELNTEAFF
TRBJ1-1,NA,NA,TRBV7-9,TGTGCCAGCAGCTTCGGCCAGGTCACTGAAGCTTTCTTT,CASSFGQVTEAFF
TRBJ1-6,NA,TRBD1,TRBV10-3,TGTGCCATCAGTGAGGACAGGGTGGGCTCACCCCTCCACTTT,CAISEDRVGSPLHF
TRBJ1-4,NA,NA,TRBV29-1,TGCAGCGTCCCAGGGGCGACTAATGAAAAACTGTTTTTT,CSVPGATNEKLFF
TRBJ1-5,few,NA,TRBV30,TGTGCCTGGAGTGTCGGGGGTTATGGCAATCAGCCCCAGCATTTT,CAWSVGGYGNQPQHF
TRBJ1-3,NA,TRBD1,TRBV7-7,TGTGCTAGCAGCTTAGGGGCAGGGGGAAACTCTGGAAACACCATATATTTT,CASSLGAGGNSGNTIYF
TRBJ2-1,NA,NA,TRBV7-2,TGTGCCAGCAGCTTAGTCACTCAGCTTACCACGGGGGAGCAGTTCTTC,CASSLVTQLTTGEQFF
TRBJ2-5,NA,TRBD1,TRBV19,TGTGCCAGTAGTATTACTGACAGGGGGCGAGAGACCCAGTACTTC,CASSITDRGRETQYF
TRBJ2-7,NA,NA,TRBV28,TGTGCCAGCAGTTTAAGCGGATACTACGAGCAGTACTTC,CASSLSGYYEQYF
TRBJ2-7,NA,TRBD2,TRBV24-1,TGTGCCACCAGTGAGTCGGGAGGGCGCGAGCAGTACTTC,CATSESGGREQYF
TRBJ1-2,NA,TRBD1,TRBV6-5,TGTGCCAGCAGTCAACGGGACAGTCCCCTATATGGCTACACCTTC,CASSQRDSPLYGYTF
TRBJ2-3,once,NA,TRBV6-2/TRBV6-3,TGTGCCAGCAGTTACCCTAACACAGATACGCAGTATTTT,CASSYPNTDTQYF
TRBJ2-5,NA,NA,TRBV6-5,TGTGCCAGCAGCCCGGGACACGGGGAGACCCAGTACTTC,CASSPGHGETQYF
TRBJ2-7,few,TRBD2,TRBV7-9,TGTGCCAGCAGCTTCGGTCTAGCGGGGGACCTTACCTACGAGCAGTACTTC,CASSFGLAGDLTYEQYF
TRBJ1-5,NA,NA,TRBV18,TGTGCCAGCTCACCGGCCCAGAAAAATCAGCCCCAGCATTTT,CASSPAQKNQPQHF
TRBJ1-2,NA,TRBD1,TRBV15,TGTGCCACCAGCAGGGACAGGGATGGCTACACCTTC,CATSRDRDGYTF
TRBJ2-2,NA,NA,TRBV10-1,TGCGCCAGCAGTGATCTAGCGAGGAACACCGGGGAGCTGTTTTTT,CASSDLARNTGELFF
TRBJ2-1,NA,TRBD2,TRBV19,TGTGCCAGTCGTATAACTCTAGCGGGAGCCCCCAGCTCCTACAATGAGCAGTTCTTC,CASRITLAGAPSSYNEQFF
TRBJ2-3,NA,TRBD1,TRBV6-5,TGTGCCAGCAGTTACCTGACAGGGGGCACTACGCAGTATTTT,CASSYLTGGTTQYF
TRBJ2-1,NA,NA,TRBV30,TGTGCCTGGAAGATGACGGGCTCCTACAATGAGCAGTTCTTC,CAWKMTGSYNEQFF
TRBJ2-7,NA,TRBD1,TRBV11-2,TGTGCCAGCAGCAAGGGACAGTTTTACGAGCAGTACTTC,CASSKGQFYEQYF
TRBJ2-6,NA,NA,TRBV5-1,TGCGCCAGCAGCCTTTCTGGGGCCAACGTCCTGACTTTC,CASSLSGANVLTF
TRBJ1-6,NA,TRBD1,TRBV30,TGTGCCTGGGGGACAGGGGGCAATTCACCCCTCCACTTT,CAWGTGGNSPLHF
TRBJ1-1,NA,NA,TRBV30,TGTGCCTGGACAAAGCAAGTACACACTGAAGCTTTCTTT,CAWTKQVHTEAFF
TRBJ1-1,NA,NA,TRBV7-9,TGTGCCAGCAGCTCCCAACAGAGTATGAACACTGAAGCTTTCTTT,CASSSQQSMNTEAFF
TRBJ1-4,NA,NA,TRBV11-2,TGTGCCAGCAGCGGAAGCAGACAGAGTAATGAAAAACTGTTTTTT,CASSGSRQSNEKLFF
TRBJ1-2,many,NA,TRBV11-2,TGTGCCAGCAGCTTAGGGTCGCAGGGCTATGGCTACACCTTC,CASSLGSQGYGYTF
TRBJ2-1,NA,TRBD1,TRBV5-1,TGCGCCAGCAGCTGGACGGGACAGTCCCTCAGCTCCTACAATGAGCAGTTCTTC,CASSWTGQSLSSYNEQFF
TRBJ1-2,NA,NA,TRBV5-1,TGCGCCAGCAGCCCCGGGGAGGGCGGCTACACCTTC,CASSPGEGGYTF
TRBJ1-6,NA,NA,TRBV27,TGTGCCAGCAGTTTCCAGGGTAATTCACCCCTCCACTTT,CASSFQGNSPLHF
TRBJ2-4,NA,TRBD2,TRBV2,TGTGCCAGCAGCCCGGGACTAGCGGGGGGAATAGCCAAAAACATTCAGTACTTC,CASSPGLAGGIAKNIQYF
TRBJ2-2,few,TRBD1,TRBV6-6,TGTGCCAGCAGTTACCAAGTGACAGGGGGCTCCGGGGAGCTGTTTTTT,CASSYQVTGGSGELFF
TRBJ2-1,NA,TRBD2,TRBV7-2,TGTGCCAGCAGCTTACGGGGGGATTACAATGAGCAGTTCTTC,CASSLRGDYNEQFF
TRBJ1-6,NA,NA,TRBV6-5,TGTGCCAGCACGACAGAGTATAATTCACCCCTCCACTTT,CASTTEYNSPLHF
TRBJ1-5,once,TRBD1,TRBV5-1,TGCGCCAGCGCCCCCGGACAGGAGGGTCAGCCCCAGCATTTT,CASAPGQEGQPQHF